The 7 T cell receptor beta chains below all came from one sample that was sequenced in a study of blood T cell repertoires in COVID-19. Sequencing was performed with immunoSEQ multiplex PCR; in TCRdb, only in-frame clones are kept and a portion is missing. The sample has about 330,000 clones, 92% seen once. The source material was PBMCs or T cells enriched from blood (not recorded which). The receptors were gathered from a woman aged 25 to 39 who had recovered from COVID-19.

V usage is TRBV6-5 and J usage is TRBJ2-7, with a possible D match to TRBD2 (5 bases). Germline values: CDR1 MNHEY, CDR2 SVGAGI. There are 14 residues in the CDR3. V was trimmed by 2 bases and J by 0 bases, leaving 8 bases between them. In DNA form, the CDR3 reads TGTGCCAGCAGTTACCGGGAATTCTCCTACGAGCAGTACTTC. Protein sequence: CASSYREFSYEQYF.

This clone was observed a handful of times. The rearrangement uses TRBV7-9 and TRBJ1-1; no reliable D call. The germline V gene has CDR1 SEHNR and CDR2 FQNEAQ (reference sequence). The CDR3 is made up of 15 amino acids. V was trimmed by 1 base and J by 8 bases, leaving 17 bases between them. CDR3 loop: CASSLGSVRPGEAFF. CDR3 bases: TGTGCCAGCAGCTTAGGTAGTGTCAGGCCAGGAGAAGCTTTCTTT.

This clone was seen only a few times. This rearrangement joins TRBV28 to TRBJ1-1; weak D call: TRBD1 (6 bases). This CDR3 has 15 residues. The germline V and J ends were trimmed by 5 bases and 4 bases, with 17 bases remaining between them. In germline, CDR1 is MDHEN, CDR2 SYDVKM. The CDR3 nucleotides are TGTGCCAGCAGTGTGGGGACAAGGAAAATCACTGAAGCTTTCTTT. Its protein is CASSVGTRKITEAFF.

The rearrangement joins TRBV27 to TRBJ1-6; 8 nucleotides agree with TRBD1. CDR1 and CDR2 from the germline V gene are MNHEY and SMNVEV (reference sequence). Losses at the gene ends were 2 bases for V and 8 bases for J; bases not matched to a gene: 8. The CDR3 sequence is 16 residues long. The CDR3 reads CASSLDRGYVDSPLHF. The CDR3 bases are TGTGCCAGCAGTTTAGACAGGGGTTATGTTGATTCACCCCTCCACTTT.

The chain has TRBV7-9 and TRBJ1-1; TRBD1 matches 11 bases. CDR1 and CDR2 from the germline V gene are SEHNR and FQNEAQ (reference sequence). CDR3 length equals 15 residues. Trimming removed 5 bases from V and 4 bases from J; junction bases left unmatched: 6. Here the CDR3 DNA reads TGTGCCAGCAGCGTGGGACAGGGGGTTGGCACTGAAGCTTTCTTT. Its protein is CASSVGQGVGTEAFF.

This CDR3 reads CASSSSTGRGGYTF. In DNA form, the CDR3 reads TGTGCCAGCAGTTCCTCGACAGGGCGAGGTGGCTACACCTTC. The genes are TRBV27 and TRBJ1-2; 7 nucleotides match TRBD1. Germline V lookup: CDR1 MNHEY, CDR2 SMNVEV (reference sequence). The J segment lost 7 bases and the V segment lost 4 bases, leaving 9 bases of the junction unmatched. The CDR3 is made up of 14 amino acids.

The chain links TRBV7-3 to TRBJ2-2; maybe TRBD1 (5 bases). The length of the CDR3 is 15 residues. V was shortened by 5 bases and J by 4 bases, with 14 bases between the two germline ends. In germline, CDR1 is SGHTA, CDR2 FQGTGA. CDR3 nucleotides: TGTGCCAGCAGCCCTCAGGGTCGTGGCACCGGGGAGCTGTTTTTT. This gives the protein CASSPQGRGTGELFF.